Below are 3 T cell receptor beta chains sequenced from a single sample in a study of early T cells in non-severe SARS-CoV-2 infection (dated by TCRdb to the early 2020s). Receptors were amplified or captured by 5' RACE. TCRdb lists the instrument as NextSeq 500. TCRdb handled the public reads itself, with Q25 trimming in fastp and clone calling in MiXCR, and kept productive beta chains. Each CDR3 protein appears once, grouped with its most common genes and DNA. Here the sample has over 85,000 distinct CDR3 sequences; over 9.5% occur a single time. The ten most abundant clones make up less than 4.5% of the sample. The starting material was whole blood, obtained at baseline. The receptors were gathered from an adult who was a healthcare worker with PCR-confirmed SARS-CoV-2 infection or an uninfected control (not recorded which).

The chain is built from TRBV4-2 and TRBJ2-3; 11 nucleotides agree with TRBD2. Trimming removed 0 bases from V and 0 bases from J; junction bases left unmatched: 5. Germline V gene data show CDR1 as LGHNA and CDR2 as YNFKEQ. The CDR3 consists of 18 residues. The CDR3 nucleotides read TGTGCCAGCAGCCAAGAGGCTAGCGGGAGGTACAGCACAGATACGCAGTATTTT. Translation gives CASSQEASGRYSTDTQYF.

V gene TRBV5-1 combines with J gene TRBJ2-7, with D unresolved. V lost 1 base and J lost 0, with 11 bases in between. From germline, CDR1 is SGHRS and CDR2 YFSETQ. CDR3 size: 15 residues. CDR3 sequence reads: CASSLSLVGSYEQYF. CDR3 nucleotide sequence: TGCGCCAGCAGCTTGTCCTTAGTCGGCTCCTACGAGCAGTACTTC.

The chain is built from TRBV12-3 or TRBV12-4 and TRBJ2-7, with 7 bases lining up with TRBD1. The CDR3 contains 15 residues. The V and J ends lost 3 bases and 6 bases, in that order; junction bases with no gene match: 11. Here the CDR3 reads CASSFGTALGSEQYF. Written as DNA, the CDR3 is TGTGCCAGCAGTTTCGGGACAGCCCTGGGGTCCGAGCAGTACTTC.